A single sample gave rise to the 32 T cell receptor beta chains below, sequenced in a study of response to subunit inactivated influenza vaccine. Via MiXCR, TCRdb re-called the RT-PCR reads, giving one row per CDR3 protein. The sample shows around 480,000 distinct CDR3 sequences, about 15% of them seen only once. Sequencing was performed on CD4+ T cells sorted from PBMCs, taken about 23 months after vaccination. The receptors derive from a man in his fifties or sixties who received an inactivated influenza vaccine.

This clonotype was picked up many times. This chain uses TRBV5-1 with TRBJ2-1; the D is unclear. The CDR3 runs 13 residues. Trimming removed 0 bases from V and 8 bases from J, with 9 bases in between. From germline, CDR1 is SGHRS and CDR2 YFSETQ. The CDR3 sequence is CASSLGGFDEQFF. Here the CDR3 DNA reads TGCGCCAGCAGCTTGGGGGGTTTCGATGAGCAGTTCTTC.

The V gene is TRBV12-3 or TRBV12-4, the J gene TRBJ2-3; weak D call: TRBD2 (6 bases). This CDR3 is 16 amino acids long. Trimming left V 3 bases short and J 1 base short, with 14 bases between. In DNA, the CDR3 is TGTGCCAGCAGTTTCTCTGGCGGGACCCGCACAGATACGCAGTATTTT. Its translation is CASSFSGGTRTDTQYF.

This clonotype was seen more than once but under ten times. The chain is built from TRBV6-2 or TRBV6-3 and TRBJ2-6, with 7 bases lining up with TRBD1. J was trimmed by 2 bases and V by 4 bases; bases with no gene match: 5. From germline, CDR1 is MNHEY and CDR2 SVGEGT. The CDR3 consists of 16 residues. CDR3 coding DNA: TGTGCCAGCAGTTCTACAGGGGTTCCTGGGGCCAACGTCCTGACTTTC. Translated, it gives CASSSTGVPGANVLTF.

There are a few counts of this clonotype. This chain links TRBV11-1 with TRBJ2-7; D is possibly TRBD1 (5 bases). V was trimmed by 2 bases and J by 5 bases, leaving 10 bases between them. The germline V gene encodes CDR1 SGHAT and CDR2 FQDESV (reference sequence). The CDR3 is 13 residues long. In DNA, the CDR3 is TGTGCCAGCAGCTTACCGGCAGGGAACGAGCAGTACTTC. Translating it yields CASSLPAGNEQYF.

This clonotype came up many times. The V and J genes are TRBV11-2 and TRBJ2-3, with 7 positions matching TRBD1. With V trimmed by 5 bases and J by 6 bases, 8 bases remained unmatched. Germline V lookup: CDR1 SGHAT, CDR2 FQNNGV. The CDR3 has 14 residues. The CDR3: CASSPDRVGDTQYF. The CDR3 DNA is TGTGCCAGCAGCCCAGACAGGGTTGGCGATACGCAGTATTTT. Full variable domain (remainder filled in from reference TRBV11-2 and TRBJ2-3): EAGVAQSPRYKIIEKRQSVAFWCNPISGHATLYWYQQILGQGPKLLIQFQNNGVVDDSQLPKDRFSAERLKGVDSTLKIQPAKLEDSAVYLCASSPDRVGDTQYFGPGTRLTVL.

This clonotype was detected a few times. The J gene is TRBJ2-7, the V gene TRBV28; weak D call: TRBD1 (6 bases). V lost 3 bases and J lost 0, with 9 bases in between. Germline CDR1 reads MDHEN; CDR2 reads SYDVKM. The CDR3 is 14 residues long. CDR3 nucleotide sequence: TGTGCCAGCAGTTTTGTAGGGGGCTCCTACGAGCAGTACTTC. This codes for CASSFVGGSYEQYF.

This clonotype was detected many times. This chain joins TRBV29-1 and TRBJ2-6; D is undetermined. The length of the CDR3 is 13 residues. Trimming took 1 base from V and 3 from J, leaving 4 bases between them. Germline assignment: CDR1 SQVTM and CDR2 ANQGSEA. The CDR3 spells CSVEVGGANVLTF. CDR3 coding DNA: TGCAGCGTTGAAGTAGGTGGGGCCAACGTCCTGACTTTC.

The genes are TRBV20-1 and TRBJ2-1; TRBD2 agrees at 14 bases. Germline V gene sequence: CDR1 DFQATT, CDR2 SNEGSKA (reference sequence). This CDR3 is built from 19 residues. Trimming took 4 bases from V and 6 from J; bases not matched to a gene: 17. CDR3 sequence (DNA): TGCAGTGCTACGACCCTGGGGACTAGCGGGGGCCCAAGCTTCAATGAGCAGTTCTTC. As protein: CSATTLGTSGGPSFNEQFF.

V usage is TRBV20-1 and J usage is TRBJ2-7; TRBD1 might be the D (6 bases). Trimming took 6 bases from V and 5 from J, leaving 14 bases between them. Germline-derived CDR1 and CDR2 are DFQATT and SNEGSKA (reference sequence). The CDR3 contains 12 residues. The CDR3 nucleotides read TGCAGTGCAACTACCAGGGGAGACGAGCAGTACTTC. Amino acid sequence: CSATTRGDEQYF.

This rearrangement joins TRBV18 to TRBJ2-3; TRBD1 aligns across 9 bases. The CDR3 totals 14 residues. The trim removed 2 bases at V and 5 bases at J, leaving 2 bases unmatched. Germline V CDR1 and CDR2: KGHSH, LQKENI. The CDR3 DNA reads TGTGCCAGCTCACCAAGGACAGGGGAAGATACGCAGTATTTT. Translated: CASSPRTGEDTQYF.

The rearrangement joins TRBV11-2 to TRBJ2-4; D is unclear. V lost 5 bases and J lost 0, with 17 bases in between. This CDR3 comprises 17 residues. The germline CDR1 and CDR2 sequences are SGHAT and FQNNGV. CDR3 DNA sequence: TGTGCCAGCAGCCCAAAAGGATCCCCTCAAGCCAAAAACATTCAGTACTTC. Its translation: CASSPKGSPQAKNIQYF.

For this clonotype: A junction boundary mismatches the germline segment, possibly from a read error. The V call is TRBV5-1, the J call TRBJ2-7; 7 bases are a match to TRBD1. CDR1 and CDR2 from the germline V gene are SGHRS and YFSETQ. The CDR3 has 15 amino acids. The CDR3 DNA reads as TGCGCCAGCAGCTTGGACTGGGGCGGTGAGAAGGGGGCCACCTTC. Its translation is CASSLDWGGEKGATF.

This chain uses TRBV6-2 or TRBV6-3 with TRBJ1-1; D not resolved. CDR1 and CDR2 from the germline V gene are MNHEY and SVGEGT. This CDR3 contains 12 residues. The germline V and J ends were trimmed by 4 bases and 4 bases, with 7 bases remaining between them. The CDR3 bases are TGTGCCAGCAGTTTACAACGCACTGAAGCTTTCTTT. This gives the protein CASSLQRTEAFF.

The table lists this clonotype with many counts. The chain joins TRBV20-1 to TRBJ2-3; D unclear. The ends were cut back, 5 bases at V and 4 bases at J, with 13 bases in the middle. Germline values: CDR1 DFQATT, CDR2 SNEGSKA (reference sequence). The CDR3 runs to 13 residues. The CDR3 DNA sequence: TGCAGTGCTCTTAACCTTCGGGCAGATACGCAGTATTTT. Its translation is CSALNLRADTQYF.

This clonotype came up a few times. J is TRBJ2-1 and V is TRBV5-5; TRBD2 agrees at 8 bases. CDR3 length: 15 amino acids. The ends lost 2 bases at V and 5 bases at J; junction bases unmatched: 6. Germline lookup yields CDR1 SGHKS and CDR2 YYEKEE (reference sequence). The CDR3 DNA follows: TGTGCCAGCAGCTTAGGTGGGACTAGGGACAATGAGCAGTTCTTC. Residues: CASSLGGTRDNEQFF.

The chain joins TRBV29-1 to TRBJ2-2, with D maybe TRBD1 (6 bases). Germline-derived CDR1 and CDR2 are SQVTM and ANQGSEA. V lost 6 bases and J 5 bases, leaving 16 bases between the germline ends. This CDR3 has 14 amino acids. The CDR3 loop reads CSVTPGTNTGELFF. CDR3 coding DNA: TGCAGCGTGACTCCCGGGACAAATACCGGGGAGCTGTTTTTT.

The chain couples TRBV4-3 to TRBJ2-2; D not resolved. Looked up from germline, CDR1 is LGHNA and CDR2 is YSLEER. This CDR3 contains 16 residues. The V gene lost 4 bases and the J gene lost 2 bases, with 14 bases spanning the gap. DNA of the CDR3: TGCGCCAGCAGCCCCCACGGTCAGAAAAACACCGGGGAGCTGTTTTTT. This sequence encodes CASSPHGQKNTGELFF.

This clonotype was detected ten times or more. The genes are TRBV12-3 or TRBV12-4 and TRBJ1-1, with D maybe TRBD1 (6 bases). With 3 bases removed from V and 1 base from J, the gap between germline ends came to 9 bases. The CDR3 sequence is 14 residues long. The DNA for the CDR3 is TGTGCCAGCAGTTTTTCGGGGGCGAACACTGAAGCTTTCTTT. As protein: CASSFSGANTEAFF.

This chain connects TRBV11-2 to TRBJ2-4; 13 nucleotides agree with TRBD2. CDR1 and CDR2 (germline): SGHAT, FQNNGV. V lost 1 base, J lost 2 bases, and 14 bases stayed unmatched. The CDR3 runs 21 residues. The CDR3 bases are TGTGCCAGCAGCTTAGTCCCTGGACTAGCGGGGGCCCTTAGGCCCAAAAACATTCAGTACTTC. It translates to CASSLVPGLAGALRPKNIQYF.

Ten or more counts support this clonotype. The gene calls are TRBV12-3 or TRBV12-4 and TRBJ2-3, with 7 bases aligning to TRBD2. This CDR3 spans 15 amino acids. V trimming: 5 bases; J trimming: 8 bases; junction bases outside the gene matches: 13. In nucleotides, the CDR3 is TGTGCCAGCAGTGCGGGGGACGGAAACATGGTTACGCAGTATTTT. Translation gives CASSAGDGNMVTQYF.

This clonotype has more than one count but fewer than ten. J is TRBJ1-2 and V is TRBV3-1; 10 nucleotides line up with TRBD1. Germline V CDR1 and CDR2: LGHDT, YNNKEL (reference sequence). The V segment lost 5 bases and the J segment 8 bases; nucleotides outside the gene matches: 11. This CDR3 has 15 amino acids. CDR3 loop: CASSIGDRGLGGYTF. CDR3 DNA sequence: TGTGCCAGCAGCATTGGGGACAGGGGCCTCGGGGGCTACACCTTC.

This clonotype was observed a handful of times. The J gene is TRBJ2-3, the V gene TRBV13, with D unresolved. This CDR3 has 11 residues. Germline V gene sequence: CDR1 PRHDT, CDR2 FYEKMQ (reference sequence). Trimming removed 5 bases at V and 6 bases at J, with 6 bases between. The CDR3 nucleotides are TGTGCCAGCAGCCCGCATGATACGCAGTATTTT. Its translation: CASSPHDTQYF. Supplemented by reference TRBV13 and TRBJ2-3, the full variable domain reads AAGVIQSPRHLIKEKRETATLKCYPIPRHDTVYWYQQGPGQDPQFLISFYEKMQSDKGSIPDRFSAQQFSDYHSELNMSSLELGDSALYFCASSPHDTQYFGPGTRLTVL.

The CDR3 nucleotides read TGCAGTGCTAGAGTCCCGGGACAGGTCAACTATGGCTACACCTTC. As protein: CSARVPGQVNYGYTF. The chain employs TRBV20-1 and TRBJ1-2; 8 nucleotides agree with TRBD1. The CDR3 spans 15 residues. Trimming took 1 base from V and 2 from J; bases not matched to a gene: 6. Germline values: CDR1 DFQATT, CDR2 SNEGSKA (reference sequence).

This clonotype was picked up a small number of times. The CDR3 coding sequence is TGTGCCATCAAAGGACTAGCGGGAGGCAATGAGCAGTTCTTC. This encodes CAIKGLAGGNEQFF. The chain employs TRBV10-3 and TRBJ2-1, with 14 bases identical to TRBD2. Losses at the gene ends were 7 bases for V and 6 bases for J; bases not matched to a gene: 2. The V gene's germline CDR1 is ENHRY and CDR2 SYGVKD. The CDR3 has 14 residues.

The chain combines TRBV28 with TRBJ1-1; D may be TRBD1 (5 bases). The germline CDR1 and CDR2 sequences are MDHEN and SYDVKM. The CDR3 contains 15 residues. The V end lost 4 bases, the J end lost 2 bases, and 14 bases lay between the germline ends. This chain's CDR3 is CASSYPGPRNTEAFF. In nucleotides, the CDR3 is TGTGCCAGCAGTTACCCGGGGCCCCGAAACACTGAAGCTTTCTTT.

Only a few counts were recorded for this clonotype. This chain connects TRBV10-3 to TRBJ2-7, with 11 bases that match TRBD2. V shed 11 bases and J 1 base; nucleotides not matched to a gene: 10. This CDR3 has 15 residues. Germline-derived CDR1 and CDR2 are ENHRY and SYGVKD. The chain's CDR3 is CAVDSGTSGSYEQYF. CDR3 nucleotide sequence: TGTGCCGTTGACTCCGGGACTAGCGGTTCCTACGAGCAGTACTTC.

This chain joins TRBV12-3 or TRBV12-4 and TRBJ1-1; 7 bases fit TRBD1. Unmatched junction bases numbered 2, after V lost 0 bases and J lost 7 bases. CDR3 length: 13 amino acids. Written as DNA, the CDR3 is TGTGCCAGCAGTTTAGCGCGGGACAGTGAAGCTTTCTTT. Protein product: CASSLARDSEAFF.

The genes are TRBV5-6 and TRBJ2-3; D remains unclear. V was trimmed by 2 bases and J by 2 bases, leaving 9 bases between them. This CDR3 comprises 14 residues. From germline, CDR1 is SGHDT and CDR2 YYEEEE. CDR3 loop: CASSFYRDTDTQYF. CDR3 coding DNA: TGTGCCAGCAGCTTTTACAGAGACACAGATACGCAGTATTTT.

This clonotype showed up just a few times. This chain joins TRBV5-1 and TRBJ2-3, with 13 positions matching TRBD2. V lost 3 bases and J lost 0; bases outside the gene matches: 7. Per germline, CDR1 SGHRS and CDR2 YFSETQ. This CDR3 comprises 18 residues. The CDR3 DNA follows: TGCGCCAGCAGCTCGCGGACTAGCGGGGGCCTTAGCACAGATACGCAGTATTTT. The encoded protein is CASSSRTSGGLSTDTQYF.

The rearrangement uses TRBV29-1 and TRBJ2-5, with 9 bases fitting TRBD1. The CDR3 extends over 13 amino acids. Germline-derived CDR1 and CDR2 are SQVTM and ANQGSEA. V shed 7 bases, J shed 5 bases, and the junction held 8 bases outside the gene matches. CDR3 residues: CSGSGTGMETQYF. CDR3 DNA sequence: TGCAGCGGGTCCGGGACAGGGATGGAGACCCAGTACTTC.

This clonotype was detected only a few times. CDR3 bases: TGTGCCAGCAGCCAAGATACGGGGGTCTTCGGCTATGGCTACACCTTC. This sequence encodes CASSQDTGVFGYGYTF. The rearrangement links TRBV3-1 to TRBJ1-2; maybe TRBD1 (5 bases). Germline CDR1 is LGHDT and CDR2 is YNNKEL (reference sequence). This CDR3 is 16 amino acids long. V was pared by 0 bases and J by 4 bases, with 15 bases between.

The CDR3 DNA is TGTGCCAGCAGCGGACTAGCGGGTTCCTACGAGCAGTACTTC. This gives the protein CASSGLAGSYEQYF. J is TRBJ2-7 and V is TRBV6-2 or TRBV6-3, with TRBD2 identical over 11 bases. The length of the CDR3 is 14 residues. Unmatched junction bases numbered 2, after V lost 6 bases and J lost 1 base. Per the germline V gene, CDR1 is MNHEY and CDR2 is SVGEGT.